A single sample is the source of the 17 T cell receptor beta chains below, sequenced in a study of T cell repertoires in cytomegalovirus infection. The antigens of these receptors remain unknown. Each CDR3 protein gets one entry after TCRdb re-called the reads with MiXCR. The profile shows fewer than 350,000 distinct CDR3 sequences, 25% to 30% of them singletons. The input for sequencing was cultured PBMCs, taken from culture after CMV antigen stimulation. The receptors were sampled from a human donor in good health (CMV status not recorded). Some clones in this sample may be carry-over from other donors' samples.

This clonotype came up a few times. The V and J genes are TRBV14 and TRBJ1-1; a possible D gene is TRBD1 (5 bases). The V and J ends lost 0 bases and 3 bases respectively, with 20 bases between them. The CDR3 has 18 amino acids. CDR1 is SGHDN and CDR2 is FVKESK in the germline V gene. The chain's CDR3 is CASSQDHLRVGQDTEAFF. The CDR3 DNA reads TGTGCCAGCAGCCAAGATCACCTCAGGGTGGGTCAGGACACTGAAGCTTTCTTT.

This clonotype was counted between two and nine times. The chain joins TRBV4-1 to TRBJ2-3; D call uncertain. The germline V gene has CDR1 MGHRA and CDR2 YSYEKL. CDR3 length: 16 residues. V was shortened by 1 base and J by 4 bases, with 15 bases between the two germline ends. The CDR3 bases are TGCGCCAGCAGCCAAGTAGTTGGTCGGCAGGCAGATACGCAGTATTTT. Translating gives CASSQVVGRQADTQYF.

In its sample, this clonotype was seen a few times. This chain uses TRBV7-9 with TRBJ1-2, with 10 nucleotides matching TRBD1. CDR3 length equals 14 residues. The junction had 11 bases not matched to a gene; V was cut back by 5 bases and J by 11 bases. The germline V gene encodes CDR1 SEHNR and CDR2 FQNEAQ (reference sequence). The CDR3: CASSPRTGGLGYTF. For the CDR3, the DNA is TGTGCCAGCAGCCCTCGGACAGGGGGTTTGGGGTACACCTTC.

V gene TRBV28 combines with J gene TRBJ1-4; D may be TRBD1 (6 bases). The V and J ends lost 6 bases and 6 bases respectively, with 20 bases between them. The CDR3 runs 16 residues. Germline V gives CDR1 MDHEN, CDR2 SYDVKM. CDR3 sequence (DNA): TGTGCCAGCAGATACTCTGTAGGGGGGCAAGATGAAAAACTGTTTTTT. It codes for CASRYSVGGQDEKLFF.

CDR3 in amino acids: CASRSLRDTQYF. The CDR3 coding sequence is TGTGCCAGTCGCTCCCTCAGGGACACGCAGTATTTT. The chain joins TRBV7-6 to TRBJ2-3; D possibly uses TRBD1 or TRBD2 (5 bases each). In germline, CDR1 is SGHVS, CDR2 FNYEAQ. The CDR3 consists of 12 residues. V was shortened by 9 bases and J by 9 bases, with 16 bases between the two germline ends.

Concerning this clonotype itself: This could be a read error, since a much larger clone is one nucleotide away. V gene TRBV7-2 combines with J gene TRBJ1-3; D remains unclear. The germline V gene has CDR1 SGHTA and CDR2 FQGNSA. The CDR3 is 15 residues long. The CDR3 DNA follows: TGTGCCAGCAACTTAGTACAAACCTCTGGAAACACCATATATTTT. Protein sequence: CASNLVQTSGNTIYF.

This clonotype was detected ten times or more. In nucleotides, the CDR3 is TGTGCCAGCAGCCCCGGCGAGAGGTTCTATGGCTACACCTTC. Translation: CASSPGERFYGYTF. The rearrangement uses TRBV7-2 and TRBJ1-2; no clear D. Germline-derived CDR1 and CDR2 are SGHTA and FQGNSA. CDR3 length: 14 amino acids. The V gene lost 5 bases and the J gene lost 4 bases, with 14 bases spanning the gap.

J is TRBJ2-5 and V is TRBV7-2, with a weak D call TRBD2 (5 bases). The CDR3 covers 12 residues. Trimming took 5 bases from V and 5 from J, leaving 9 bases between them. From germline, CDR1 is SGHTA and CDR2 FQGNSA. The CDR3 DNA is TGTGCCAGCAGCCCGAGCGGTGAGACCCAGTACTTC. Amino acids: CASSPSGETQYF.

At least ten counts were recorded for this clonotype. The chain employs TRBV6-1 and TRBJ2-7; TRBD1 agrees at 8 bases. The CDR3 contains 16 residues. The germline CDR1 and CDR2 sequences are MNHNS and SASEGT. The trim removed 7 bases at V and 3 bases at J, leaving 14 bases unmatched. As DNA, the CDR3 is TGTGCCAGCATTAGTCTCGGGACAGGAGCTATCTACGAGCAGTACTTC. It yields the protein CASISLGTGAIYEQYF.

This clonotype was seen repeatedly, ten times or more. The V and J genes are TRBV7-2 and TRBJ2-3; 13 bases match TRBD2. The junction had 7 bases not matched to a gene; V was cut back by 7 bases and J by 3 bases. CDR1 and CDR2 from the germline V gene are SGHTA and FQGNSA. The CDR3 runs 16 residues. The CDR3 is CASTLLAGGWTDTQYF. The CDR3 nucleotides read TGTGCCAGCACCCTACTAGCGGGAGGGTGGACAGATACGCAGTATTTT.

There are many counts of this clonotype. The genes are TRBV7-9 and TRBJ2-2; D unresolved. V was trimmed by 2 bases and J by 1 base, leaving 11 bases between them. Germline CDR1 and CDR2: SEHNR and FQNEAQ (reference sequence). The CDR3 is 16 amino acids. The CDR3: CASSLTRFMNTGELFF. Written as DNA, the CDR3 is TGTGCCAGCAGCTTAACAAGGTTCATGAACACCGGGGAGCTGTTTTTT.

The rearrangement joins TRBV19 to TRBJ1-2; 11 nucleotides align to TRBD1. The ends lost 6 bases at V and 6 bases at J; junction bases unmatched: 0. From germline, CDR1 is LNHDA and CDR2 SQIVND (reference sequence). The CDR3 extends over 12 amino acids. CDR3 sequence: CASRDRGHGYTF. The CDR3 nucleotides read TGTGCCAGTAGGGACAGGGGGCATGGCTACACCTTC.

DNA for the CDR3: TGCGCCAGCAGCTTGGCCGGGGGAGAAGGATCCGAGCAGTACTTC. It is translated as CASSLAGGEGSEQYF. V and J are TRBV5-1 and TRBJ2-7; maybe TRBD2 (6 bases). The CDR3 extends over 15 amino acids. V was clipped by 0 bases and J by 6 bases, with 16 bases between them. The germline V gene has CDR1 SGHRS and CDR2 YFSETQ.

The chain uses TRBV2 and TRBJ1-5; possible D gene TRBD1, 6 bases. The CDR3 length is 16 residues. CDR1 is SNHLY and CDR2 is FYNNEI in the germline V gene. V was trimmed by 6 bases and J by 10 bases, leaving 25 bases between them. CDR3 nucleotide sequence: TGTGCCAGCAGAAGGAGACCGGGGGCGTCCGCTAGCCCCCAGCATTTT. Its protein is CASRRRPGASASPQHF.

This chain links TRBV7-3 with TRBJ2-1, with D maybe TRBD2 (8 bases). This CDR3 is 17 amino acids long. Trimming cost V 4 bases and J 5 bases, with 21 bases left between them. Germline V lookup: CDR1 SGHTA, CDR2 FQGTGA. CDR3 sequence (DNA): TGTGCCAGCAGCTCCCGGACTAGCAGGGGGACCCACAATGAGCAGTTCTTC. It codes for CASSSRTSRGTHNEQFF.

In this sample, this clonotype turned up many times. V usage is TRBV7-2 and J usage is TRBJ2-5; D unclear. With 1 base removed from V and 2 bases from J, the gap between germline ends came to 11 bases. There are 15 residues in the CDR3. CDR1 is SGHTA and CDR2 is FQGNSA in the germline V gene. The CDR3 DNA is TGTGCCAGCAGCTTAGACTGGGCTCATCAAGAGACCCAGTACTTC. Its translation is CASSLDWAHQETQYF.

This clonotype was seen a few times. The chain employs TRBV20-1 and TRBJ2-1; D ambiguous. The germline CDR1 and CDR2 sequences are DFQATT and SNEGSKA (reference sequence). The length of the CDR3 is 12 residues. Trimming left V 5 bases short and J 8 bases short, with 13 bases between. CDR3: CSAAKSGHEQFF. CDR3 DNA sequence: TGCAGTGCTGCAAAAAGTGGGCATGAGCAGTTCTTC.